Sequencing of this TCR beta chain was carried out in a study of human T cells and chemical hapten exposure. Overall study findings and caveats: Controls had significantly fewer large CDR3 similarity clusters than were formed by expanded TCRs. Alopecia affecting every donor means their immune response may not match healthy people's.

This clonotype has at least ten counts. What it binds is unknown. Library preparation tagged each individual cDNA molecule with a unique molecular identifier. A single record per CDR3 protein comes from TCRdb applying MiXCR to the RACE reads. The sample yields tens of thousands of distinct CDR3 sequences, around an eighth seen once. Germline V gene data show CDR1 as LGHDT and CDR2 as YNNKEL (reference sequence). V was pared by 4 bases and J by 1 base, with 11 bases of the junction left unmatched. The CDR3 totals 17 residues. Time point specified: patch test 3, about 24 weeks after DPC sensitization. As for treatment: therapeutic diphenylcyclopropenone sensitization with weekly scalp DPC.

This specimen consisted of whole blood, obtained in connection with sensitization to the hapten diphenylcyclopropenone (DPC). The receptor was derived from a man aged 25 to 45 with alopecia areata. Some clones in this sample may be carry-over from other donors' samples. The chain combines TRBV3-1 with TRBJ1-1; TRBD1 aligns across 8 bases. CDR3 amino acids: CASSRSGTGGPNTEAFF. In nucleotides, the CDR3 is TGTGCCAGCAGCCGATCCGGGACAGGCGGACCGAACACTGAAGCTTTCTTT. The whole variable domain, remainder taken from reference TRBV3-1 and TRBJ1-1, is DTAVSQTPKYLVTQMGNDKSIKCEQNLGHDTMYWYKQDSKKFLKIMFSYNNKELIINETVPNRFSPKSPDKAHLNLHINSLELGDSAVYFCASSRSGTGGPNTEAFFGQGTRLTVV.